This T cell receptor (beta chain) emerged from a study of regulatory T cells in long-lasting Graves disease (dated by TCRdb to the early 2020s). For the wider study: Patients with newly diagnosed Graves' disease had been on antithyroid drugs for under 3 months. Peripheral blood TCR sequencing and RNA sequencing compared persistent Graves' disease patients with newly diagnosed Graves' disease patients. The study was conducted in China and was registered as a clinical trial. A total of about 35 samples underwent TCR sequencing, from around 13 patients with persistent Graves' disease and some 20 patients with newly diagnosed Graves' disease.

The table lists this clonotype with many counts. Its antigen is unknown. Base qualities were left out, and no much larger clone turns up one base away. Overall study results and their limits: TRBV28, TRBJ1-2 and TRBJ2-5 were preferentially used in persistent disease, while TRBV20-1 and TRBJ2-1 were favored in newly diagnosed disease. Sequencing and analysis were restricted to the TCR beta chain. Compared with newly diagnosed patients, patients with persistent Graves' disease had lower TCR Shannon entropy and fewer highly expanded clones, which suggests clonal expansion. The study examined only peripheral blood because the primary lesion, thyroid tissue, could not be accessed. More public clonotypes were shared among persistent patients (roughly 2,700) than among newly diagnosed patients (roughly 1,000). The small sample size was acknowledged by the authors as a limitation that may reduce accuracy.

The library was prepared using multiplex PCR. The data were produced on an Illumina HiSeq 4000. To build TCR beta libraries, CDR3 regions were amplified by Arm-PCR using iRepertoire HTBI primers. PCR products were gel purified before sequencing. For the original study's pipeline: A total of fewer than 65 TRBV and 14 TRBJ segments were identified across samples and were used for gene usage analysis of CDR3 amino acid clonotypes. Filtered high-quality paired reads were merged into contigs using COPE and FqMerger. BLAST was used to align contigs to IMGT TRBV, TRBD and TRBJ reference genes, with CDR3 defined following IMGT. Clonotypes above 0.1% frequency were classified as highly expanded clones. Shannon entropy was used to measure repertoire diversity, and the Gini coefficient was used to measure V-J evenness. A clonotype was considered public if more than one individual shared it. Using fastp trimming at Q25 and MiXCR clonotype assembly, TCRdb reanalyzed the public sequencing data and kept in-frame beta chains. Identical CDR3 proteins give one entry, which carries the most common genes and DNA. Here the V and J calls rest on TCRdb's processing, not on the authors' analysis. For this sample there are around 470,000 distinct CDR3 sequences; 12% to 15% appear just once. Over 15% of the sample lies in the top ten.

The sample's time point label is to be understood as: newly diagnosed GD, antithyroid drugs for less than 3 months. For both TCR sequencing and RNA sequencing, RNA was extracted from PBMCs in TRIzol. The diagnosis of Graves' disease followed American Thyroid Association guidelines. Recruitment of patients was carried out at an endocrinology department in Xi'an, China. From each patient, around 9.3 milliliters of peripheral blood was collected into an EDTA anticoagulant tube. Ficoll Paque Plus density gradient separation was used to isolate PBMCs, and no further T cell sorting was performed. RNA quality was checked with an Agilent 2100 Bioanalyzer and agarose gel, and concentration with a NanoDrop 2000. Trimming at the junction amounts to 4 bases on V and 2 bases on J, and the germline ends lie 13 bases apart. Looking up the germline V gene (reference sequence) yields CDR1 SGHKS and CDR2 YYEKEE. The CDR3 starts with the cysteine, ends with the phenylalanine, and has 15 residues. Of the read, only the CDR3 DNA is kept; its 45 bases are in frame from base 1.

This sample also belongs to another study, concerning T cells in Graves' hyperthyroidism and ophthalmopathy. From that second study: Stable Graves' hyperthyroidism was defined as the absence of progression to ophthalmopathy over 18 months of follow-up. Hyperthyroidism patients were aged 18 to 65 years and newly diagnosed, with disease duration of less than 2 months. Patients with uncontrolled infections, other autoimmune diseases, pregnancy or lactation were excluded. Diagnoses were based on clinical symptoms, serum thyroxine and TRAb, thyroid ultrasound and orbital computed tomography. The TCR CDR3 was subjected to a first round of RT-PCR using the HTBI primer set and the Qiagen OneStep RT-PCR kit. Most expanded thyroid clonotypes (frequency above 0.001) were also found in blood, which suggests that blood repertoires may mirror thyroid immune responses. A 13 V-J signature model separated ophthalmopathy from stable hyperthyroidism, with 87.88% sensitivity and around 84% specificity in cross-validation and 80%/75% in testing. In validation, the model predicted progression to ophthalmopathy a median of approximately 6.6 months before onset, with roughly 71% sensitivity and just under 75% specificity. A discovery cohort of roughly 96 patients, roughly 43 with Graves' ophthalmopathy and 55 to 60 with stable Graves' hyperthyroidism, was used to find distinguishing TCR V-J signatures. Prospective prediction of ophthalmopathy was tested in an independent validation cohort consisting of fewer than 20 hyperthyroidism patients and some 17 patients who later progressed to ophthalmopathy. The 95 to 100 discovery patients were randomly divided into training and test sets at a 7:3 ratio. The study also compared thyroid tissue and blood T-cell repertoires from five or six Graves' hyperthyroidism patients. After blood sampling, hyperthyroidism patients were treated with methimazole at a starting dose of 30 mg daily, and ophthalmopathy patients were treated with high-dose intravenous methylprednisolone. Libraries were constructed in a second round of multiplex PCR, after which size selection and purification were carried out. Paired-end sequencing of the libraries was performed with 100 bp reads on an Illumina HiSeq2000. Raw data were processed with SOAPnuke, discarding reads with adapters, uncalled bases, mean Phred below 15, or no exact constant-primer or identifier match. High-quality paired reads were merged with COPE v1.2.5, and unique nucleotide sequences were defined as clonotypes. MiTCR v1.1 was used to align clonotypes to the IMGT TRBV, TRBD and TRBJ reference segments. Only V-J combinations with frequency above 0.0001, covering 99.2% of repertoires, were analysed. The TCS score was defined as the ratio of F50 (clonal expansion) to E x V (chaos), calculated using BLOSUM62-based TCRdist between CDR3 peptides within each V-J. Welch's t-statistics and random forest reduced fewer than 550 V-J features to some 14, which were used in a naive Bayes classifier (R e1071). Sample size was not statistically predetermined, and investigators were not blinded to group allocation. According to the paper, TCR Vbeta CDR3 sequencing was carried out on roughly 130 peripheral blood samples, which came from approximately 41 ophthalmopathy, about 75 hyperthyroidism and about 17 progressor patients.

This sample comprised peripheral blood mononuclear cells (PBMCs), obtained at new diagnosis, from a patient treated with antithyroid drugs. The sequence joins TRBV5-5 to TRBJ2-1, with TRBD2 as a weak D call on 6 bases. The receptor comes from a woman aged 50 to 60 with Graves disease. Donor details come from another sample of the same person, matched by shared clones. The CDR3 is CASSVRGGTYNEQFF. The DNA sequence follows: TGTGCCAGCAGCGTACGTGGCGGGACCTACAATGAGCAGTTCTTC.